The present T cell receptor (beta chain) was sequenced within a study of identical twins. One entry per CDR3 protein results from TCRdb running MiXCR on the 5' RACE reads. The sample lists 700,000 or so distinct CDR3 sequences; over 20% were seen once. Worth noting for this clonotype: Antigen unknown.

General observations from the study: Surplus twin overlap in beta out-of-frame sequences was less pronounced.

The same data also went into a second study, on T cells expressing NK-cell markers. That paper adds: Sorted CD3+CD56+NKG2C+, CD3+CD56+NKG2C- and CD3+CD56-NKG2C+ T-cell subsets were beta-chain profiled.

Material: PBMCs. The TCR was taken from a young woman in good health.

The CDR3 loop is CSARDFRTGNSEQFF. The CDR3, as DNA: TGCAGTGCTAGAGATTTCAGGACAGGGAATAGTGAGCAGTTCTTC. The genes are TRBV20-1 and TRBJ2-1; 8 bases line up with TRBD1. Germline V lookup: CDR1 DFQATT, CDR2 SNEGSKA (reference sequence). The CDR3 runs 15 residues. V shed 0 bases and J 9 bases; nucleotides not matched to a gene: 10.